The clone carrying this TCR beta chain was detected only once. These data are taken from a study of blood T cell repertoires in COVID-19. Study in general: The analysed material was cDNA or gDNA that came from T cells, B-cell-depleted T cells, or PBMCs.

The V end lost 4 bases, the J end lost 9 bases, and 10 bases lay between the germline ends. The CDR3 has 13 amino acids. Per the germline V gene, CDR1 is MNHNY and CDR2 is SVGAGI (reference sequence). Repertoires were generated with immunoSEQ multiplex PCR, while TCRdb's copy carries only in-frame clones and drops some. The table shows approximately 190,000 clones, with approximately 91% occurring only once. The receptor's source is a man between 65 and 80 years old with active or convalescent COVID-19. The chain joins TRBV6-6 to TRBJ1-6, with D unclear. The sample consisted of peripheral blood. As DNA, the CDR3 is TGTGCCAGCAGTTCGGGGTTAGGTTCACCCCTCCACTTT. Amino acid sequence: CASSSGLGSPLHF.